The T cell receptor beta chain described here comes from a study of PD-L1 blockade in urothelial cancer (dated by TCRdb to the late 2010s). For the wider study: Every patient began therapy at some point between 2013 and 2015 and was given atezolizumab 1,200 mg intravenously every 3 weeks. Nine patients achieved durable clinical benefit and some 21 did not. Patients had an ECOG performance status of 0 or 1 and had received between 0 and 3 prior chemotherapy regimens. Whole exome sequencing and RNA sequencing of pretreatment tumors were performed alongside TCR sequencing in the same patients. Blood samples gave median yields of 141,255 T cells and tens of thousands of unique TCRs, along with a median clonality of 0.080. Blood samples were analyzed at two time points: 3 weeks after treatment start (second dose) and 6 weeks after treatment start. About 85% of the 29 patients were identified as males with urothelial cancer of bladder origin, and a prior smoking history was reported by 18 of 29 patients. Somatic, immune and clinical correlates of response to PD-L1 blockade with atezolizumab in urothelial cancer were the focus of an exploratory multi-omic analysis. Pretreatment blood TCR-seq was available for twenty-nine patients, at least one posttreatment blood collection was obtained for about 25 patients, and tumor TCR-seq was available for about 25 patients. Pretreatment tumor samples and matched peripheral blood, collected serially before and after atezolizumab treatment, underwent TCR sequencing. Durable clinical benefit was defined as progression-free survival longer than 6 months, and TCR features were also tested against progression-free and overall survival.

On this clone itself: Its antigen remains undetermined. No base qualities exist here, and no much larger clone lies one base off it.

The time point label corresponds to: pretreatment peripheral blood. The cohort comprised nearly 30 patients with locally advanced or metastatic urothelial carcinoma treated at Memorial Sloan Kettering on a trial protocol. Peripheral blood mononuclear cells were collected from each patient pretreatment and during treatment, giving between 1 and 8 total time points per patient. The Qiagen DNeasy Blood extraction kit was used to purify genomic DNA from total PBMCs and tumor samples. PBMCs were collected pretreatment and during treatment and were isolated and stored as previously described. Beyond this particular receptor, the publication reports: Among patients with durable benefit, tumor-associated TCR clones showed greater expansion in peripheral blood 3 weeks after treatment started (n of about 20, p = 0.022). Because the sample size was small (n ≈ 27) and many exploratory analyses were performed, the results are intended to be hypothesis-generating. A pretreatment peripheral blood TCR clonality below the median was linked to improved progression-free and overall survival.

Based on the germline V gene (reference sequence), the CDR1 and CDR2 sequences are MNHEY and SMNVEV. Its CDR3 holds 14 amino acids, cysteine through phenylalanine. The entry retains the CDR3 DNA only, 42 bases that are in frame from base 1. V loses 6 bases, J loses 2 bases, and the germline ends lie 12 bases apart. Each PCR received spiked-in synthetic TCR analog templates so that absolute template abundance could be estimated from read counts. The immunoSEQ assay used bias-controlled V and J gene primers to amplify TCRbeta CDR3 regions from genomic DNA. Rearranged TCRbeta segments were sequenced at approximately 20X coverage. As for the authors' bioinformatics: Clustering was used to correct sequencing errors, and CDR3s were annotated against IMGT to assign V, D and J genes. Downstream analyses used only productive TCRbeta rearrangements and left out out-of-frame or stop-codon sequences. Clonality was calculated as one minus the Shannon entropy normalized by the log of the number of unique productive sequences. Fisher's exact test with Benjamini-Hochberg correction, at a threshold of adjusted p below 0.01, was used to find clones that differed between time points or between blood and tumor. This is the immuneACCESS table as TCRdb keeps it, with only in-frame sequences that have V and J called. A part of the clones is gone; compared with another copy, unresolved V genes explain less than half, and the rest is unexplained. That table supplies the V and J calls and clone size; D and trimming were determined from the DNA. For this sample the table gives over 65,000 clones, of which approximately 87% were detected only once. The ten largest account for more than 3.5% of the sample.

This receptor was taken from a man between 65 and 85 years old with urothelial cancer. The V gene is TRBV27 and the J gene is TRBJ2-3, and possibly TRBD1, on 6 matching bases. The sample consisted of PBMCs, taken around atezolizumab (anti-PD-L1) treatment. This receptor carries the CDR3 CASRVGTHTDTQYF. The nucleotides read TGTGCCAGCAGAGTTGGGACACACACAGATACGCAGTATTTT.